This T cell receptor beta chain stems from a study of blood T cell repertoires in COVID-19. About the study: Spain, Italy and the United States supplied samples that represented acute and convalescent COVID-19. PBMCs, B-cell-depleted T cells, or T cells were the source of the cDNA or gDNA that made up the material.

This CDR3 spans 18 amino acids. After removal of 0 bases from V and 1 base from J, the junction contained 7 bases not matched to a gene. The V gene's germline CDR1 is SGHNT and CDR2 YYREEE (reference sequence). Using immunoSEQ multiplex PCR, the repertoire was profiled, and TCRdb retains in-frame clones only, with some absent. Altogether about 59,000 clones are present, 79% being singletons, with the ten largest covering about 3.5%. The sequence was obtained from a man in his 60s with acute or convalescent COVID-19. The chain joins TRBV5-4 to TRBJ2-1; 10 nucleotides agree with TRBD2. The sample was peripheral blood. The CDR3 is CASSLALSGRKSYNEQFF. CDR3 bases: TGTGCCAGCAGCTTGGCGCTTAGCGGGAGGAAGTCCTACAATGAGCAGTTCTTC.